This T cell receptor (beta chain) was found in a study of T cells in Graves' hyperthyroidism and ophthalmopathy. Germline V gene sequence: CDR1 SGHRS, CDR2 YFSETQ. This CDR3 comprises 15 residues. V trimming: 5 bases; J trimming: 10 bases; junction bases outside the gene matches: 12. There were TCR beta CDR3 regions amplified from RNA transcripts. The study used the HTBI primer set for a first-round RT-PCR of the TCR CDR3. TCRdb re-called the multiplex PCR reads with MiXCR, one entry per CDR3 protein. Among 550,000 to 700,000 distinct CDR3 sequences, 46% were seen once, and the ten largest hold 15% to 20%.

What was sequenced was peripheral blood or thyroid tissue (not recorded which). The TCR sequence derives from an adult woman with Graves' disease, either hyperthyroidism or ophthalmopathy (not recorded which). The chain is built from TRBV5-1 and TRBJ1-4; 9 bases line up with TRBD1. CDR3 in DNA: TGCGCCAGCAGGGCCAAGGATGAGACAGGGGGAAAACTGTTTTTT. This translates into CASRAKDETGGKLFF.